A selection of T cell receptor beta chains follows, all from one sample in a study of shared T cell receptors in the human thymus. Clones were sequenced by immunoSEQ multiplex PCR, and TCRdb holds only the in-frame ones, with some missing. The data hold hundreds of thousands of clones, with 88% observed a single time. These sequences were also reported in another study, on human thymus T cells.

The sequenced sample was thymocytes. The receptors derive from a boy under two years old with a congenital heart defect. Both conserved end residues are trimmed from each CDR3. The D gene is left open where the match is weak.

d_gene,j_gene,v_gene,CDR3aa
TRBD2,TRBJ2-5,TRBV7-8,ASSLGLAGGPETQY
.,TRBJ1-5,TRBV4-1,ASSQGGTRNQPQH
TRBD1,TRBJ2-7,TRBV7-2,ASSFGVRGLSYEQY
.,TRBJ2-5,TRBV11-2,ASSFNREKTQY
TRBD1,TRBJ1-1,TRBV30,AWSIDRGRPRNTEAF
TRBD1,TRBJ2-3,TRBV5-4,ASSLAESGQESSTDTQY
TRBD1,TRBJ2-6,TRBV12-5,ASGLVLPPGQGRSGANVLT
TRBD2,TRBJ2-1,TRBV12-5,ASGPPGTSGSNEQF
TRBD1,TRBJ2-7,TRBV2,ASSEEWGQGYEQY
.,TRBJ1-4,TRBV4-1,ASSQDQEKLF
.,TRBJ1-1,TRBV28,ASSLCPKKGLGNTEAF
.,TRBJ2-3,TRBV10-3,ATFRGATDTPY
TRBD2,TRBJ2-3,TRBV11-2,ASSFGSGSTDTQY
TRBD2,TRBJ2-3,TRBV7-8,ASSLGPSSGKATDTQY
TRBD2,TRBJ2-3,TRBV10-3,AISLGTSGDYTDTQY
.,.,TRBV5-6,ASSSADSSYEQY
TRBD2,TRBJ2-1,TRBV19,ASRREAGRGNEQF
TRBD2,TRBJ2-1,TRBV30,AWSLGLAGADRCWGEQF
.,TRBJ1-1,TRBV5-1,ASSSLLNTEAF
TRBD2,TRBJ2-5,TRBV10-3,AISESMSSSGRDETQY
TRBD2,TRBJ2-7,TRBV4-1,ASGRTSGRHEQY
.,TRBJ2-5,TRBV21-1,ASSKLRTQY
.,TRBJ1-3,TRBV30,AWSVRGGGNTIY
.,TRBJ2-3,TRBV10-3,AISAVIRGKGTQY
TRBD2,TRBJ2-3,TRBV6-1,ASSRTSGRTDTQY
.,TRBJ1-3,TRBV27,ASAPGAPNSGNTIY
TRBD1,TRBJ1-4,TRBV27,ASSPDRNEKLF
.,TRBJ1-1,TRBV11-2,ASSLDLVIGTEAF
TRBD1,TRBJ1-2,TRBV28,ASSLIPGTGGNGGYT
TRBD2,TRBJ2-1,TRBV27,ASSFTQTGTSGSVGNEQF
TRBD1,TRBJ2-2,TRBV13,ASSLRQTDRANTGELF
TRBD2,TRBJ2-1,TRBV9,ASSVDTWGEGPNEQF
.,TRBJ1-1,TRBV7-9,ASSLEVHPLGDTEAF
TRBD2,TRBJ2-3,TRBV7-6,ASNWRGPSGSAAGTDTQY
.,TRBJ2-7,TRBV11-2,ASSLVQGPYEQY
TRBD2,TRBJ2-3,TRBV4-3,ASSQAMLAGGADTQY
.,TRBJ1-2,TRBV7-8,ASSFGQGALYGYT
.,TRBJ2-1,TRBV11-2,ASSRPGIYEQF
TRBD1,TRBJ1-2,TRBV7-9,ASSLPSTGIEDGYT
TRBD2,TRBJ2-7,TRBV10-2,ASSEIGLAGGPSYEQY
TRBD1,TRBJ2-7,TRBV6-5,ASRRRDRFHEQY
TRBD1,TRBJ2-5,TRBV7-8,ASSLAGTEETQY
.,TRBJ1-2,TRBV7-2,ASSSIHH
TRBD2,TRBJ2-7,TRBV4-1,ASSQDRGSGTYEQY
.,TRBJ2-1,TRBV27,ASFLRDPFHNEQF
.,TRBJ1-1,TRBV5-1,ASSPGNTEAF
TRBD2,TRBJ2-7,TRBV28,ASSLKGTSGYSYEQY
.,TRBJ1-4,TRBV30,AWSWGGVATNEKLF
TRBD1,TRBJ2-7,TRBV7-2,ASKTGTGAHEQY
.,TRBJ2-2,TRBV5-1,ASSLDLLAGELF
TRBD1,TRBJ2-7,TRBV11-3,ASSLGDSEQY
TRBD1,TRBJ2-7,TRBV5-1,ASGRTGRFEQY
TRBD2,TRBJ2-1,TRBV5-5,ASSYLGTSGFYNEQF
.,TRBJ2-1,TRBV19,ASSMAAVIEHGEQF
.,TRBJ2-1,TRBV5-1,ASSRRLPSSYNEQF
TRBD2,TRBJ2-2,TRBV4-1,ASSQGLQREPGELF
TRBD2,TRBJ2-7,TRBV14,ASSQDGAGGVLYEQY